The 3 T cell receptor beta chains presented below share a single source sample, sequenced in a study of blood T cell repertoires in COVID-19. Profiled with immunoSEQ multiplex PCR; TCRdb holds only in-frame clones, not every one. The sample gives some 70,000 clones, approximately 80% of which show up once; roughly 43% is in the top ten. The sample taken for sequencing was peripheral blood. These receptors originate from an older man with acute or convalescent COVID-19.

This chain joins TRBV5-4 and TRBJ2-3, with 9 nucleotides matching TRBD2. V lost 1 base and J lost 3; bases outside the gene matches: 3. This CDR3 region has 15 residues. The germline gives CDR1 SGHNT, CDR2 YYREEE (reference sequence). Here the CDR3 reads CASSLNLAGTDTQYF. The CDR3 DNA sequence: TGTGCCAGCAGCTTGAACCTAGCGGGAACAGATACGCAGTATTTT.

The V and J genes are TRBV7-2 and TRBJ2-7, with a possible D match to TRBD2 (6 bases). The V end lost 5 bases, the J end lost 8 bases, and 16 bases lay between the germline ends. The CDR3 loop spans 13 amino acids. CDR1 and CDR2 (germline): SGHTA, FQGNSA. The CDR3 nucleotides are TGTGCCAGCAGCGGTCAGCGGGCGGGTAAGCAGTACTTC. Translation: CASSGQRAGKQYF.

V is TRBV7-2 and J is TRBJ2-3; tentative D call: TRBD2 (7 bases). Germline V gene data show CDR1 as SGHTA and CDR2 as FQGNSA. CDR3 length: 15 amino acids. Trimming left V 1 base short and J 4 bases short, with 12 bases between. CDR3 nucleotide sequence: TGTGCCAGCAGCTTAGGACGGGGGGCTGCAGATACGCAGTATTTT. It translates to CASSLGRGAADTQYF. Filled out from reference TRBV7-2 and TRBJ2-3, the complete variable domain reads GAGVSQSPSNKVTEKGKDVELRCDPISGHTALYWYRQSLGQGLEFLIYFQGNSAPDKSGLPSDRFSAERTGGSVSTLTIQRTQQEDSAVYLCASSLGRGAADTQYFGPGTRLTVL.